Given below is one T cell receptor (beta chain) in context. Authors' data handling: For nucleated cells, counts were estimated from reference gene primer amplification. Profiling relied on immunoSEQ multiplex PCR, and the TCRdb table lists in-frame clones only, not all of them. V, J and clone size reflect that table, while D and trimming were determined from the DNA. The table shows 150,000 to 200,000 clones, with approximately 90% occurring only once. This sample is drawn from a study of blood T cell repertoires in COVID-19. Turning to the study itself: Samples of COVID-19 (acute and convalescent) were obtained from the United States, Italy and Spain. T cells, B-cell-depleted T cells, or PBMCs provided the cDNA or gDNA that served as material.

The receptor's source is a man aged 45 to 65 with acute or convalescent COVID-19. Sequencing was done on a sample of peripheral blood.

CDR3 sequence: CASSPPRETYEQYF. The DNA for the CDR3 is TGTGCCAGCTCACCACCGAGGGAAACCTACGAGCAGTACTTC. The chain has TRBV18 and TRBJ2-7; D perhaps matches TRBD2 (5 bases). In germline, CDR1 is KGHSH, CDR2 LQKENI. Deletions cut 0 bases from V and 2 bases from J, with 8 bases between. The CDR3 covers 14 residues.